The clone carrying this TCR beta chain occurred a few times. The data originate from a study of T-cell memory formation after mild COVID-19. Overall study: Largely donor-specific TCR clusters were found.

The authors produced TCR alpha and TCR beta cDNA libraries with sample barcodes and UMIs by 5'RACE using constant-segment primers. TCRdb called the 5' RACE reads again in MiXCR, with one record for every CDR3 protein. The profile shows hundreds of thousands of distinct CDR3 sequences, approximately 19% of them singletons. The TCR originated in a man aged 18 to 30 who had mild COVID-19 (a few samples of this study predate the infection). Cell type and time point are not known. Sequencing used PBMCs or a T cell subset sorted from them (not recorded which).

Here the CDR3 reads CASSLVPPDQGPQHF. In DNA, the CDR3 is TGTGCCAGCAGCTTAGTTCCCCCGGACCAGGGACCCCAGCATTTT. The chain uses TRBV7-9 and TRBJ1-5, with D tentatively TRBD1 (5 bases). Trimming took off 1 base at V and 10 bases at J, with 17 bases between the two ends. Germline loops: CDR1 SEHNR, CDR2 FQNEAQ (reference sequence). This CDR3 is built from 15 residues. Combining the CDR3 with reference TRBV7-9 and TRBJ1-5 gives the whole variable domain DTGVSQNPRHKITKRGQNVTFRCDPISEHNRLYWYRQTLGQGPEFLTYFQNEAQLEKSRLLSDRFSAERPKGSFSTLEIQRTEQGDSAMYLCASSLVPPDQGPQHFGDGTRLSIL.